This T cell receptor (beta chain) is from a study of T cells in Graves' hyperthyroidism and ophthalmopathy. CDR3 length: 12 amino acids. V lost 4 bases and J lost 3, with 9 bases in between. Germline CDR1 reads SQVTM; CDR2 reads ANQGSEA. This clonotype was counted ten times or more. It was RNA transcripts that yielded the amplified TCR beta CDR3 regions. Using the HTBI primer set, a first-round RT-PCR was run on the TCR CDR3. TCRdb re-analysed the multiplex PCR reads in MiXCR, keeping a single row per CDR3 protein. The table shows some 800,000 distinct CDR3 sequences, with 38% occurring only once. The V call is TRBV29-1, the J call TRBJ1-1; no definite D call. The TCR sequence derives from a man between 18 and 29 years old with Graves' hyperthyroidism. The sample taken for sequencing was blood. The CDR3 protein is CSVAGGDTEAFF. Here the CDR3 DNA reads TGCAGCGTTGCAGGTGGTGACACTGAAGCTTTCTTT.